This T cell receptor (beta chain) was sequenced in a study of control samples from healthy donors and cancer patients. The repertoire was sequenced with immunoSEQ multiplex PCR; TCRdb's copy has only in-frame clones and lacks some. The sample consists of under 150,000 clones, over 90% of them appearing once. Unmatched junction bases numbered 7, after V lost 5 bases and J lost 4 bases. The CDR3 sequence is 14 residues long. Looked up from germline, CDR1 is SEHNR and CDR2 is FQNEAQ (reference sequence). The chain recombines TRBV7-9 with TRBJ1-2; 7 bases agree with TRBD1. The sequenced sample was blood. This TCR was recovered from a man aged 25 to 40 in good health. The DNA for the CDR3 is TGTGCCAGCAGCCCTCTGGGACAGCTCTATGGCTACACCTTC. Encoded protein: CASSPLGQLYGYTF.